This T cell receptor (beta chain) derives from a study of T cells in Graves' hyperthyroidism and ophthalmopathy. Study-wide results and caveats: In the analysis, a 13 V-J model separated ophthalmopathy from stable hyperthyroidism.

The length of the CDR3 is 21 residues. Losses at the gene ends were 0 bases for V and 9 bases for J; bases not matched to a gene: 25. Germline-derived CDR1 and CDR2 are MGHDK and SYGVNS. This sample holds PBMCs from roughly 10 ml fresh peripheral blood. RNA transcripts gave rise to amplified TCR beta CDR3 regions. A first-round RT-PCR of the TCR CDR3 used the HTBI primer set. MiXCR was run by TCRdb on the multiplex PCR reads, yielding one entry per CDR3 protein. Of 660,000 or so distinct CDR3 sequences in the sample, under 25% were seen once. For this clonotype: Its antigen is undetermined.

This chain links TRBV25-1 with TRBJ2-7; 11 bases are shared with TRBD2. Sequenced sample: blood. The receptor comes from a man aged 25 to 40 with Graves' ophthalmopathy. The CDR3 DNA sequence: TGTGCCAGCAGTGAATATGGTAGGACCTATTTGACTAGCGGGAATCTACGAGCGCAGTACTTC. It codes for CASSEYGRTYLTSGNLRAQYF.